The clone carrying this TCR beta chain appeared many times. The entry originates in a study of blood T cell repertoires in COVID-19. Trimming cost V 2 bases and J 4 bases, with 9 bases left between them. The germline V gene has CDR1 MNHEY and CDR2 SVGEGT. The CDR3 sequence is 14 residues long. Some clones are missing from TCRdb's copy, which holds only in-frame ones; the method was immunoSEQ multiplex PCR. Of roughly 250,000 clones listed, approximately 85% are singletons. Sequencing was performed on peripheral blood. The chain couples TRBV6-2 or TRBV6-3 to TRBJ1-3, with unresolved D. This TCR was sampled from a human donor with COVID-19, enrolled during active disease. The donor label of this sample is uncertain. The CDR3 loop is CASSYGGVGNTIYF. The CDR3 nucleotides read TGTGCCAGCAGTTACGGCGGGGTCGGAAACACCATATATTTT.